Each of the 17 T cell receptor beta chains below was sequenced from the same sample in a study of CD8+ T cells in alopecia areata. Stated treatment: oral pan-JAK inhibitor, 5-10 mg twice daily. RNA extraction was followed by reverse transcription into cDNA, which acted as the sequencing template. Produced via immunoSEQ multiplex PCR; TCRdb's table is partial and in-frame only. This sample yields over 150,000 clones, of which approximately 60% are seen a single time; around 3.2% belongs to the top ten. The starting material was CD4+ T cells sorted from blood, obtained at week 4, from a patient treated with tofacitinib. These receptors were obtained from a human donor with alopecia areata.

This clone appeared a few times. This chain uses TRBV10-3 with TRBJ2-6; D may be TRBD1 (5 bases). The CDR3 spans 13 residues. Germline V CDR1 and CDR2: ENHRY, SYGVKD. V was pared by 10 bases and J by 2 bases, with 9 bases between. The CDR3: CATQGTGANVLTF. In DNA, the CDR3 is TGTGCCACCCAGGGAACTGGGGCCAACGTCCTGACTTTC.

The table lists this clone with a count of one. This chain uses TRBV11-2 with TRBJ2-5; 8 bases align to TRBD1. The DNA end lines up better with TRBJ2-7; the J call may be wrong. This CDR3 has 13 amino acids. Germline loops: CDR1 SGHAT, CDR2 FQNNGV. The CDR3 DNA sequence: TGTGCCAGCAGCCAGGACAGGGAGGACGAGCAGTACTTC. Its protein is CASSQDREDEQYF.

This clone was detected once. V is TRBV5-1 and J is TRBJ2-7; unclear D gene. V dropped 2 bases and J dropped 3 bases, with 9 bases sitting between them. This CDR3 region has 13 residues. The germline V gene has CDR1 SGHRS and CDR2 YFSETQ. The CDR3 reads CASSFRVSYEQYF. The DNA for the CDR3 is TGCGCCAGCAGCTTCCGGGTAAGCTACGAGCAGTACTTC.

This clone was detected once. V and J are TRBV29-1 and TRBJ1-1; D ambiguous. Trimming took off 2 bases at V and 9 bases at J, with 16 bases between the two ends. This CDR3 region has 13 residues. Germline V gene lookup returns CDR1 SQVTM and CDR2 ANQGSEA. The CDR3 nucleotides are TGCAGCGTTGAAAGCCACCTCGGTCGGAAAGCTTTCTTT. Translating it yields CSVESHLGRKAFF.

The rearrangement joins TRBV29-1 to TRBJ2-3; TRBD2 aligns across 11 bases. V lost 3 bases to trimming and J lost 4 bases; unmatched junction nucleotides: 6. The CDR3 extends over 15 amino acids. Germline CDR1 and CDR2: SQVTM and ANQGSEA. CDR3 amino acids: CSVEALAGDPDTQYF. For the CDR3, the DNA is TGCAGCGTTGAGGCACTAGCGGGGGATCCAGATACGCAGTATTTT.

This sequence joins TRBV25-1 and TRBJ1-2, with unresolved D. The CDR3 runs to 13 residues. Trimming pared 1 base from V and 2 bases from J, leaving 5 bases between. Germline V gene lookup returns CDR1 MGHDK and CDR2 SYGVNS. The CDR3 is CASSEFGNYGYTF. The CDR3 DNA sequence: TGTGCCAGCAGTGAATTTGGAAACTATGGCTACACCTTC.

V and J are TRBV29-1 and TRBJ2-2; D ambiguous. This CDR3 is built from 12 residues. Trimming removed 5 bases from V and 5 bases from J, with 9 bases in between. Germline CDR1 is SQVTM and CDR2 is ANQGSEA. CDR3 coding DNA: TGCAGCGTTTCTCCGCAGACCGGGGAGCTGTTTTTT. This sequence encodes CSVSPQTGELFF.

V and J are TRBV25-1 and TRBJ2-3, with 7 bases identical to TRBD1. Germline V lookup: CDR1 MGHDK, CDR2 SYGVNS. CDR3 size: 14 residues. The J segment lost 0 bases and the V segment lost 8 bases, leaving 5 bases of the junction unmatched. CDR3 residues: CASLLTGSTDTQYF. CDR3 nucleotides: TGTGCCAGCTTACTGACAGGGAGCACAGATACGCAGTATTTT.

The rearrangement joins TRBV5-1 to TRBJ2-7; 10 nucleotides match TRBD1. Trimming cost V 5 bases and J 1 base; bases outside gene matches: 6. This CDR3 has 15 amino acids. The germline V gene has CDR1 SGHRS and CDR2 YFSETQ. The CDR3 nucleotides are TGCGCCAGCAGTTACGACAGGGGGCAATCCTACGAGCAGTACTTC. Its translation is CASSYDRGQSYEQYF.

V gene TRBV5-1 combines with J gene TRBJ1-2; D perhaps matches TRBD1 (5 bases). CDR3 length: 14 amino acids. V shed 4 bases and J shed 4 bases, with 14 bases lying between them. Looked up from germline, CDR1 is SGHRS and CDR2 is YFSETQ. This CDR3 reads CASSPREGLYGYTF. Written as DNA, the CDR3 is TGCGCCAGCAGCCCGAGAGAGGGGCTCTATGGCTACACCTTC.

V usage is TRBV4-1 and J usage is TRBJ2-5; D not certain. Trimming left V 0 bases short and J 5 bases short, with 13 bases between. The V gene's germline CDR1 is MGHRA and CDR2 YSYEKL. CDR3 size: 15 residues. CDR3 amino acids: CASSQDSSRLETQYF. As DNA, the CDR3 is TGCGCCAGCAGCCAAGATAGTAGCAGGCTGGAGACCCAGTACTTC.

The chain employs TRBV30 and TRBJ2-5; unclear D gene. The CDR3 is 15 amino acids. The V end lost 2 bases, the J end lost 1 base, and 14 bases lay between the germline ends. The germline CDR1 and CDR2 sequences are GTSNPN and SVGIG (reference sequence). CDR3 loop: CAWSSVSGIQETQYF. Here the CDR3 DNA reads TGTGCCTGGAGTTCAGTTTCAGGAATCCAAGAGACCCAGTACTTC.

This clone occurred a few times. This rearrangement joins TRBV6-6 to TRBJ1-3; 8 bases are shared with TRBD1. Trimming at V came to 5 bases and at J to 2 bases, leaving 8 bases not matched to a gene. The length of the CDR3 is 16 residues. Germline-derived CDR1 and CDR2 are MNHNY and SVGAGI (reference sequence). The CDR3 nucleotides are TGTGCCAGCAGTCGGACAGGGAAGCTCCCTGGAAACACCATATATTTT. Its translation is CASSRTGKLPGNTIYF.

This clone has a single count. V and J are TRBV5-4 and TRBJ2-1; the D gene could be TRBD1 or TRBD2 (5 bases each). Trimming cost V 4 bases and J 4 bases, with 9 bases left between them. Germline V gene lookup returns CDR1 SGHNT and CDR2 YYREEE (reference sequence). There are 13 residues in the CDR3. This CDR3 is CASSPGPYNEQFF. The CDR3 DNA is TGTGCCAGCAGCCCGGGACCTTACAATGAGCAGTTCTTC.

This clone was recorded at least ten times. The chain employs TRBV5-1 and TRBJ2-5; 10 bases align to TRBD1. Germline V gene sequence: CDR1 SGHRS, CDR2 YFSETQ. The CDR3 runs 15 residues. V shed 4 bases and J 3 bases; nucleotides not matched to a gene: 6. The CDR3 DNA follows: TGCGCCAGCAGCGAATCGGGACAGGGGAAAGAGACCCAGTACTTC. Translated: CASSESGQGKETQYF.

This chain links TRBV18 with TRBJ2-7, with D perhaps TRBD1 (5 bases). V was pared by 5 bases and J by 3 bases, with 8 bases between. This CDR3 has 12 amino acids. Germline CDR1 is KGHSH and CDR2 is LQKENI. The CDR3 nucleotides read TGTGCCAGCTCATCACAGGACTACGAGCAGTACTTC. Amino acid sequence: CASSSQDYEQYF.

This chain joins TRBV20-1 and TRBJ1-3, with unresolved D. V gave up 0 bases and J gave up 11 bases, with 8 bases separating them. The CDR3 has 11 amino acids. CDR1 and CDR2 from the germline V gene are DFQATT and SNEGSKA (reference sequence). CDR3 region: CSARDIRAIYF. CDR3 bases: TGCAGTGCTAGAGATATACGCGCCATATATTTT.